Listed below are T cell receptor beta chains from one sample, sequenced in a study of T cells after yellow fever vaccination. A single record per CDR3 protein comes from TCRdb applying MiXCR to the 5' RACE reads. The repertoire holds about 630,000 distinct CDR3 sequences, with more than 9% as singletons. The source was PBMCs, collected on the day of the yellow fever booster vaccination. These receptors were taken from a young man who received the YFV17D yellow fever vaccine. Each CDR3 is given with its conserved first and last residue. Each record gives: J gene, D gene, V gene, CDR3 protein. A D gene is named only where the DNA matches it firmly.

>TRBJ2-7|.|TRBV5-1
CASSFGGQANEQYF
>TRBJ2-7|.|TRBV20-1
CSARAGSDTYEQYF
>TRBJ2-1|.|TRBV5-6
CASSLRWDEQFF
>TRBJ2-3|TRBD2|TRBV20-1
CSATSPTSRSTDTQYF
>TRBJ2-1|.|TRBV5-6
CASSRVPGTYNEQFF
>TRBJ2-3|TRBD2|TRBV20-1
CSAAGTSSSTDTQYF
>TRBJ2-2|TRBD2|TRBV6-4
CASSRTSGFNTGELFF
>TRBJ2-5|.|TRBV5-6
CASSLGSGETQYF
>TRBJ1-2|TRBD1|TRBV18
CASSPKQGHGYTF
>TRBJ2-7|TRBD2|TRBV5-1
CASRPLAGEGLYEQYF
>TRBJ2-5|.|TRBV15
CATSRPSQGSKNQETQYF
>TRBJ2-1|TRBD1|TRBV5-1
CASSSDRGKHEQFF
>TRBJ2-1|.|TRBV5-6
CASSPGGSAYNEQFF
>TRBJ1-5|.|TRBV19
CASSGGREQQPQHF
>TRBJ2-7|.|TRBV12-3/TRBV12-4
CASSIGRAYEQYF
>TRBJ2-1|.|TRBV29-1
CSGGGSSGGEQFF
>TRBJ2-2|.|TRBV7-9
CASSLKLDTGELFF